This T cell receptor (beta chain) was obtained from a study of cytomegalovirus exposure and HLA in healthy donors. Study-level results: Indistinguishability led to the exclusion of some V segments, TRBV6-2 and TRBV6-3 included. Published work reported that the classifier diagnosed cytomegalovirus status with high specificity and sensitivity. The productive fraction for most TCR beta V segments was about 87% or about 30% in an earlier analysis. Under in vitro conditions, a few CMV-associated chains were confirmed as specific for CMV antigens.

With 60 Vbeta and 13 Jbeta primers, the PCR was carried out. Repertoires were generated with immunoSEQ multiplex PCR, while TCRdb's copy carries only in-frame clones and drops some. Here the sample table reports about 190,000 clones. For this clone: Antigen: not known.

The germline V and J ends were trimmed by 1 base and 0 bases, with 7 bases remaining between them. Germline assignment: CDR1 SQVTM and CDR2 ANQGSEA. The CDR3 totals 13 residues. This clonotype originated in a man younger than 40 in good health and CMV-seronegative. Sequenced material: PBMCs. The J gene is TRBJ2-7, the V gene TRBV29-1; tentatively, D is TRBD1 (6 bases). The CDR3: CSVEGGGSYEQYF. CDR3 DNA: TGCAGCGTTGAAGGAGGGGGCTCCTACGAGCAGTACTTC.